These 22 T cell receptor beta chains share one sample of origin, sequenced in a study of T cell responses to AZD1222 COVID-19 vaccine. Profiling relied on immunoSEQ multiplex PCR, and the TCRdb table lists in-frame clones only, not all of them. The table has some 150,000 clones, nearly 95% seen once. The sample was peripheral blood, taken on day 0 of AZD1222 vaccination. Every receptor here comes from an adult in good health.

This rearrangement joins TRBV11-2 to TRBJ2-7, with D possibly TRBD1 on 5 matching bases. Looked up from germline, CDR1 is SGHAT and CDR2 is FQNNGV. V was trimmed by 5 bases and J by 7 bases, leaving 9 bases between them. This CDR3 spans 11 amino acids. CDR3 sequence: CASSPYREQYF. The CDR3 DNA reads TGTGCCAGCAGCCCCTACAGGGAGCAGTACTTC.

J is TRBJ2-7 and V is TRBV5-4; 13 nucleotides line up with TRBD2. The CDR3 has 18 amino acids. J lost 0 bases, V lost 4 bases, and 10 bases had no gene match. The germline gives CDR1 SGHNT, CDR2 YYREEE (reference sequence). The CDR3 nucleotides are TGTGCCAGCAGCGGGACTAGCGGGAAGCCCCTTTTCTCCTACGAGCAGTACTTC. Translation: CASSGTSGKPLFSYEQYF.

V and J are TRBV3-1 (or the pseudogene TRBV3-2) and TRBJ1-2; a weak D match, TRBD1 (6 bases). Per the germline V gene, CDR1 is LGHDT and CDR2 is YNNKEL (reference sequence). Trimming pared 1 base from V and 5 bases from J, leaving 14 bases between. The CDR3 runs 15 residues. CDR3 DNA sequence: TGTGCCAGCAGCCAAGCCACAGGGCTAGGATATGGCTACACCTTC. It yields the protein CASSQATGLGYGYTF.

This sequence joins TRBV5-1 and TRBJ2-7, with a tentative D call TRBD2 (6 bases). The CDR3 covers 16 residues. The V gene lost 4 bases and the J gene lost 4 bases, with 21 bases spanning the gap. CDR1 is SGHRS, CDR2 YFSETQ, per germline. CDR3 residues: CASSIALVGGSYEQYF. In nucleotides, the CDR3 is TGCGCCAGCAGCATTGCCCTTGTTGGGGGGTCGTACGAGCAGTACTTC. Full variable domain (outside the CDR3, taken from reference TRBV5-1 and TRBJ2-7): KAGVTQTPRYLIKTRGQQVTLSCSPISGHRSVSWYQQTPGQGLQFLFEYFSETQRNKGNFPGRFSGRQFSNSRSEMNVSTLELGDSALYLCASSIALVGGSYEQYFGPGTRLTVT.

This chain uses TRBV6-2 or TRBV6-3 with TRBJ1-1, with no clear D. Trimming pared 5 bases from V and 4 bases from J, leaving 5 bases between. This CDR3 has 11 amino acids. Per the germline V gene, CDR1 is MNHEY and CDR2 is SVGEGT. This chain's CDR3 is CASSTATEAFF. The DNA for the CDR3 is TGTGCCAGCAGTACCGCCACTGAAGCTTTCTTT.

The chain joins TRBV30 to TRBJ2-5; 12 bases map to TRBD1. There are 16 residues in the CDR3. Germline CDR1 GTSNPN, CDR2 SVGIG (reference sequence). The J segment lost 5 bases and the V segment lost 3 bases, leaving 10 bases of the junction unmatched. The CDR3 spells CAWRGTGGSEGETQYF. Here the CDR3 DNA reads TGTGCCTGGAGAGGGACAGGGGGCTCAGAGGGGGAGACCCAGTACTTC.

This clone has a single count. This chain uses TRBV28 with TRBJ1-4, with D possibly TRBD1 on 5 matching bases. V was pared by 5 bases and J by 5 bases, with 18 bases between. This CDR3 spans 16 amino acids. Looked up from germline, CDR1 is MDHEN and CDR2 is SYDVKM. The CDR3 loop is CASSNRDGSINEKLFF. The CDR3 DNA is TGTGCCAGCAGTAACCGGGACGGCTCGATCAATGAAAAACTGTTTTTT. Full variable domain (outside the CDR3, taken from reference TRBV28 and TRBJ1-4): DVKVTQSSRYLVKRTGEKVFLECVQDMDHENMFWYRQDPGLGLRLIYFSYDVKMKEKGDIPEGYSVSREKKERFSLILESASTNQTSMYLCASSNRDGSINEKLFFGSGTQLSVL.

V and J are TRBV5-1 and TRBJ1-2, with D perhaps matching TRBD1 (6 bases). Germline CDR1 and CDR2: SGHRS and YFSETQ. The CDR3 totals 14 residues. V was cut by 5 bases and J by 0 bases, with 11 bases left in between. This chain's CDR3 is CASSSGTTNYGYTF. In nucleotides, the CDR3 is TGCGCCAGCAGTTCCGGGACAACTAACTATGGCTACACCTTC.

The V and J genes are TRBV7-8 and TRBJ2-7; maybe TRBD2 (7 bases). The CDR3 contains 15 residues. Trimming stripped 6 bases from V and 3 bases from J, with 18 bases between. CDR1 SGHVS and CDR2 FQNEAQ come from the germline V gene. The CDR3 sequence: CASRKEGGHFYEQYF. Written as DNA, the CDR3 is TGTGCCAGCAGAAAAGAGGGGGGGCATTTCTACGAGCAGTACTTC.

The rearrangement links TRBV7-3 to TRBJ2-1; 8 positions match TRBD2. V was clipped by 2 bases and J by 0 bases; unmatched bases: 0. The CDR3 contains 15 residues. Germline CDR1 reads SGHTA; CDR2 reads FQGTGA. The CDR3 coding sequence is TGTGCCAGCAGCTTACTAGCGGGCTCCTACAATGAGCAGTTCTTC. Its protein is CASSLLAGSYNEQFF.

The V and J genes are TRBV7-9 and TRBJ2-5; the D gene is possibly TRBD1 (6 bases). The CDR3 runs 14 residues. Trimming cost V 8 bases and J 1 base, with 14 bases left between them. Germline CDR1 and CDR2: SEHNR and FQNEAQ (reference sequence). The CDR3 protein is CASFLTGSQETQYF. CDR3 nucleotides: TGTGCCAGCTTCCTAACAGGGAGCCAAGAGACCCAGTACTTC. The complete variable domain, with remaining parts taken from reference TRBV7-9 and TRBJ2-5, reads DTGVSQNPRHKITKRGQNVTFRCDPISEHNRLYWYRQTLGQGPEFLTYFQNEAQLEKSRLLSDRFSAERPKGSFSTLEIQRTEQGDSAMYLCASFLTGSQETQYFGPGTRLLVL.

V is TRBV7-8 and J is TRBJ1-2; 9 positions agree with TRBD1. Germline-derived CDR1 and CDR2 are SGHVS and FQNEAQ. J was trimmed by 9 bases and V by 2 bases; bases with no gene match: 7. The CDR3 is 14 residues long. The CDR3 sequence: CASSLLGQGRRYTF. As DNA, the CDR3 is TGTGCCAGCAGCTTATTGGGACAGGGTAGACGCTACACCTTC.

The CDR3 region is CASSVAGGLGYGYTF. The CDR3, as DNA: TGTGCCAGCAGCGTAGCGGGAGGGTTAGGGTATGGCTACACCTTC. This chain uses TRBV9 with TRBJ1-2, with D hard to call. The V end lost 0 bases, the J end lost 5 bases, and 14 bases lay between the germline ends. Germline CDR1 reads SGDLS; CDR2 reads YYNGEE. This CDR3 has 15 amino acids.

The chain joins TRBV5-1 to TRBJ1-2; D is uncertain. CDR3 length equals 14 residues. CDR1 is SGHRS and CDR2 is YFSETQ in the germline V gene. V was clipped by 0 bases and J by 1 base, with 7 bases between them. The CDR3 DNA follows: TGCGCCAGCAGCTTGGGTCAGCTTAACTATGGCTACACCTTC. This gives the protein CASSLGQLNYGYTF.

This clone was seen only once. J is TRBJ1-4 and V is TRBV5-1; TRBD1 matches 8 bases. The CDR3 runs to 16 residues. CDR1 is SGHRS, CDR2 YFSETQ, per germline. The V and J ends lost 0 bases and 6 bases, in that order; junction bases with no gene match: 7. CDR3 nucleotides: TGCGCCAGCAGCTTGGATGACAGGGGTTGGGATGAAAAACTGTTTTTT. It encodes CASSLDDRGWDEKLFF.

The CDR3 sequence is CATSSHRTNYGYTF. The CDR3, as DNA: TGTGCCACCAGCAGCCATCGGACTAACTATGGCTACACCTTC. The V call is TRBV15, the J call TRBJ1-2, with D unresolved. Germline V CDR1 and CDR2: LNHNV, YYDKDF (reference sequence). The CDR3 covers 14 residues. V was shortened by 3 bases and J by 0 bases, with 8 bases between the two germline ends.

V gene TRBV30 combines with J gene TRBJ2-1; 8 positions match TRBD2. Trimming at V came to 3 bases and at J to 2 bases, leaving 6 bases not matched to a gene. Germline V gene data show CDR1 as GTSNPN and CDR2 as SVGIG (reference sequence). CDR3 length equals 15 residues. The CDR3 DNA follows: TGTGCCTGGAGCCCAGTTAGCGGGGCCTACAATGAGCAGTTCTTC. It is translated as CAWSPVSGAYNEQFF.

Comments on this clone: The sample has other DNA sequences that encode this CDR3 too. The CDR3 loop reads CASSLGGSSYNEQFF. The DNA of the CDR3 is TGTGCCAGCAGCTTAGGGGGAAGCTCCTACAATGAGCAGTTCTTC. This chain links TRBV11-2 with TRBJ2-1; no firm D call. Looked up from germline, CDR1 is SGHAT and CDR2 is FQNNGV. The germline V and J ends were trimmed by 1 base and 0 bases, with 7 bases remaining between them. The CDR3 is 15 residues long.

The rearrangement joins TRBV18 to TRBJ2-3; D not certain. Germline V gene sequence: CDR1 KGHSH, CDR2 LQKENI. There are 14 residues in the CDR3. Trimming cost V 3 bases and J 2 bases, with 9 bases left between them. The CDR3: CASSPPEITDTQYF. CDR3 DNA: TGTGCCAGCTCACCCCCAGAGATCACAGATACGCAGTATTTT.

The CDR3 coding sequence is TGCAGCGTTGATGTGGGGCAGGGTCTTGACGAGCAGTACTTC. Amino acids: CSVDVGQGLDEQYF. V usage is TRBV29-1 and J usage is TRBJ2-7; maybe TRBD1 (5 bases). Trimming shortened V by 3 bases and J by 5 bases, and 17 bases separated the two germline ends. The CDR3 extends over 14 amino acids. Germline CDR1 and CDR2: SQVTM and ANQGSEA.

The chain combines TRBV5-6 with TRBJ1-3, with 8 nucleotides matching TRBD1. J was trimmed by 0 bases and V by 8 bases; bases with no gene match: 4. The CDR3 contains 14 residues. From germline, CDR1 is SGHDT and CDR2 YYEEEE. The DNA for the CDR3 is TGTGCCAGTAGGACAGGGAGCTCTGGAAACACCATATATTTT. Its translation: CASRTGSSGNTIYF.

The CDR3 spells CSVEVQGAYNGYTF. For the CDR3, the DNA is TGCAGCGTTGAAGTTCAGGGGGCTTACAATGGCTACACCTTC. The chain is built from TRBV29-1 and TRBJ1-2, with 8 bases matching TRBD1. The CDR3 consists of 14 residues. From germline, CDR1 is SQVTM and CDR2 ANQGSEA. J gave up 6 bases and V 1 base, and 7 bases lay outside the gene matches. Supplemented by reference TRBV29-1 and TRBJ1-2, the full variable domain reads SAVISQKPSRDICQRGTSLTIQCQVDSQVTMMFWYRQQPGQSLTLIATANQGSEATYESGFVIDKFPISRPNLTFSTLTVSNMSPEDSSIYLCSVEVQGAYNGYTFGSGTRLTVV.